This T cell receptor (beta chain) was recorded in a study of control samples from healthy donors and cancer patients. This clone was observed once. The CDR3 totals 16 residues. The V and J ends lost 2 bases and 3 bases respectively, with 16 bases between them. In germline, CDR1 is SNHLY, CDR2 FYNNEI. TCRdb's table, derived via immunoSEQ multiplex PCR, lists solely in-frame clones and lacks some. The sample yields some 140,000 clones, around nine tenths seen once. The receptor comes from a young man in good health. The sequenced sample consisted of blood. The chain carries TRBV2 and TRBJ1-1; a weak D match, TRBD1 (5 bases). The CDR3 bases are TGTGCCAGCAGTGAAACTCAAGGTCTAGGGGACACTGAAGCTTTCTTT. Amino acids: CASSETQGLGDTEAFF.